The sequence of this T cell receptor (beta chain) was determined in a study of long-term antiretroviral therapy in people with HIV. This clone occurred a few times. Sequencing relied on immunoSEQ assay v3.0, run at survey level. Generated by immunoSEQ multiplex PCR, the TCRdb table keeps only in-frame clones and is missing some. Seen here are 30,000 to 40,000 clones, roughly 80% observed once, and the top ten hold less than 8%. V trimming: 5 bases; J trimming: 3 bases; junction bases outside the gene matches: 3. The CDR3 spans 13 residues. Germline V CDR1 and CDR2: MNHEY, SVGAGI. The J gene is TRBJ1-2, the V gene TRBV6-5, with 7 bases identical to TRBD1. This sequence originates from a man in his late teens or twenties with HIV. The material sequenced was unsorted PBMCs, taken 1 year after starting antiretroviral therapy. The CDR3 DNA is TGTGCCAGCAGTACCGGGACAGACTATGGCTACACCTTC. It is translated as CASSTGTDYGYTF.